Below, one TCR beta chain is given with its context. The antigen is not known. These data come from a study of T cells in Graves' hyperthyroidism and ophthalmopathy. The study's findings and limits: Separation of ophthalmopathy from stable hyperthyroidism was achieved by a 13 V-J model. Most expanded thyroid clonotypes above 0.001 recurred in blood.

Amplification of TCR beta CDR3 regions was performed using RNA transcripts as template. A set of HTBI primers served as the primers for a first-round RT-PCR of the TCR CDR3. Each CDR3 protein gets one entry after TCRdb re-called the multiplex PCR reads with MiXCR. The table has approximately 700,000 distinct CDR3 sequences, about 45% seen once; the top ten hold approximately 6.8%. The CDR3 covers 14 residues. The germline V gene encodes CDR1 SEHNR and CDR2 FQNEAQ (reference sequence). The germline V and J ends were trimmed by 2 bases and 5 bases, with 12 bases remaining between them. The study excluded patients with uncontrolled infection, other autoimmune disease, pregnancy or lactation. Diagnosis rested on symptoms, serum thyroxine and TRAb, thyroid ultrasound, and orbital computed tomography.

The rearrangement joins TRBV7-9 to TRBJ1-1; D is unresolved. Specimen: peripheral blood or thyroid tissue (not recorded which). The source of this sequence is an adult man with Graves' disease, either hyperthyroidism or ophthalmopathy (not recorded which). CDR3 coding DNA: TGTGCCAGCAGCTTATACTCTGAGGAGACTGAAGCTTTCTTT. As protein: CASSLYSEETEAFF.